Following are 22 T cell receptor beta chains from one sample sequenced in a study of breast tumors, draining lymph nodes, adjacent tissues. MiXCR, run by TCRdb on the multiplex PCR reads, gives a single entry per CDR3 protein. The sample carries fewer than 90,000 distinct CDR3 sequences, roughly 30% recorded once. The lymph nodes were axillary draining lymph nodes from breast cancer patients. Material for sequencing was axillary lymph node tissue. The receptors stem from a female donor with breast cancer. Some clones in this sample may be carry-over from other donors' samples.

This clonotype was recorded at least ten times. The CDR3 sequence is CSVVGAGGELFF. CDR3 sequence (DNA): TGCAGCGTTGTGGGGGCCGGCGGGGAGCTGTTTTTT. V is TRBV29-1 and J is TRBJ2-2; TRBD1 might be the D (6 bases). The V gene lost 4 bases and the J gene lost 7 bases, with 10 bases spanning the gap. CDR1 is SQVTM, CDR2 ANQGSEA, per germline. CDR3 length: 12 residues.

The gene calls are TRBV7-2 and TRBJ2-5; 10 positions agree with TRBD2. The V gene's germline CDR1 is SGHTA and CDR2 FQGNSA. The CDR3 totals 16 residues. With V trimmed by 5 bases and J by 5 bases, 11 bases remained unmatched. The CDR3 protein is CASSAHLAGAGETQYF. In DNA form, the CDR3 reads TGTGCCAGCAGCGCCCATCTAGCGGGAGCTGGGGAGACCCAGTACTTC.

The sample holds many counts of this clonotype. This chain connects TRBV4-3 to TRBJ2-6, with D unresolved. CDR1 is LGHNA and CDR2 is YSLEER in the germline V gene. The CDR3 runs to 15 residues. Trimming stripped 5 bases from V and 1 base from J, with 9 bases between. The CDR3 sequence: CASSAAPSGANVLTF. Written as DNA, the CDR3 is TGCGCCAGCAGCGCTGCGCCTTCTGGGGCCAACGTCCTGACTTTC.

J is TRBJ1-5 and V is TRBV20-1, with 9 positions matching TRBD1. This CDR3 contains 14 residues. Per germline, CDR1 DFQATT and CDR2 SNEGSKA (reference sequence). Trimming cost V 1 base and J 7 bases; bases outside gene matches: 5. Here the CDR3 DNA reads TGCAGTGCTAGAGTCGGAGGACAGGGGCAGCCCCAGCATTTT. This sequence encodes CSARVGGQGQPQHF.

This clonotype was recorded many times. The chain is built from TRBV7-9 and TRBJ2-3; D possibly uses TRBD1 or TRBD2 (5 bases each). Germline V gives CDR1 SEHNR, CDR2 FQNEAQ (reference sequence). There are 14 residues in the CDR3. V was trimmed by 5 bases and J by 4 bases, leaving 13 bases between them. The CDR3 DNA is TGTGCCAGCAGCCATCGGGGCAGCCCAGATACGCAGTATTTT. Residues: CASSHRGSPDTQYF.

This clonotype was recorded many times. V gene TRBV19 combines with J gene TRBJ2-7; 12 bases match TRBD1. Germline V lookup: CDR1 LNHDA, CDR2 SQIVND (reference sequence). This CDR3 contains 15 residues. Unmatched junction bases numbered 13, after V lost 11 bases and J lost 5 bases. The CDR3 sequence is CACALRGQGADEQYF. CDR3 sequence (DNA): TGTGCCTGTGCCCTGCGGGGACAGGGGGCAGACGAGCAGTACTTC.

The chain carries TRBV27 and TRBJ2-5; possibly TRBD1 or TRBD2 for D (5 bases each). The CDR3 is 15 amino acids. V was trimmed by 4 bases and J by 6 bases, leaving 18 bases between them. Germline CDR1 is MNHEY and CDR2 is SMNVEV (reference sequence). The CDR3 DNA sequence: TGTGCCAGCAGTTCCCGACCCTTTATGGGACAGACCCAGTACTTC. Encoded protein: CASSSRPFMGQTQYF.

This clonotype came up many times. The V and J genes are TRBV27 and TRBJ2-3; D unresolved. CDR3 length equals 14 residues. Germline V gene lookup returns CDR1 MNHEY and CDR2 SMNVEV (reference sequence). The V end lost 6 bases, the J end lost 4 bases, and 14 bases lay between the germline ends. Here the CDR3 DNA reads TGTGCCAGCAGCCCCAGGACCCCCCCAGATACGCAGTATTTT. This gives the protein CASSPRTPPDTQYF.

There are many counts of this clonotype. The V call is TRBV12-3 or TRBV12-4, the J call TRBJ2-1, with D perhaps matching TRBD1 (5 bases). The CDR3 is made up of 14 amino acids. V lost 3 bases and J 4 bases, leaving 10 bases between the germline ends. CDR3 loop: CASSFWGAYNEQFF. The CDR3 region has the DNA TGTGCCAGCAGTTTCTGGGGCGCATACAATGAGCAGTTCTTC.

The V and J genes are TRBV12-5 and TRBJ2-1; TRBD2 matches at 7 bases. V lost 8 bases to trimming and J lost 6 bases; unmatched junction nucleotides: 13. The germline CDR1 and CDR2 sequences are LGHNT and FRNRAP. The CDR3 runs to 15 residues. The CDR3 DNA reads TGTGCTAGTAACCACTGGGGTGGGAGGGGCAATGAGCAGTTCTTC. This translates into CASNHWGGRGNEQFF.

Ten or more counts support this clonotype. V and J are TRBV29-1 and TRBJ1-3; D remains unclear. Trimming cost V 0 bases and J 0 bases, with 9 bases left between them. Looked up from germline, CDR1 is SQVTM and CDR2 is ANQGSEA. This CDR3 has 15 amino acids. In DNA, the CDR3 is TGCAGCGTTGAAGACCAGAGGCTCTCTGGAAACACCATATATTTT. Amino acids: CSVEDQRLSGNTIYF.

V gene TRBV6-2 or TRBV6-3 combines with J gene TRBJ2-3; D tentatively reads TRBD1 or TRBD2 (5 bases each). Germline assignment: CDR1 MNHEY and CDR2 SVGEGT. The CDR3 is 12 amino acids. The V end was cut by 5 bases, the J end by 7 bases, with 10 bases between. CDR3 loop: CASSRGPYTQYF. CDR3 in DNA: TGTGCCAGCAGTCGGGGACCCTATACGCAGTATTTT.

This clonotype has a count of ten or more. The chain combines TRBV20-1 with TRBJ2-7; a weak D match, TRBD2 (5 bases). Germline V gives CDR1 DFQATT, CDR2 SNEGSKA (reference sequence). The CDR3 extends over 15 amino acids. With 3 bases removed from V and 2 bases from J, the gap between germline ends came to 17 bases. The CDR3 coding sequence is TGCAGTGCTAGTTCGTCGAAAGCGGCAACCTACGAGCAGTACTTC. Its translation is CSASSSKAATYEQYF.

There are many counts of this clonotype. With a much larger clone just one base away, this may be a read error. V and J are TRBV9 and TRBJ2-7, with a possible D match to TRBD1 (6 bases). The CDR3 sequence is 14 residues long. Germline lookup yields CDR1 SGDLS and CDR2 YYNGEE. The CDR3 coding sequence is TGTGCCAGCAGCTTGAGATGGGACAAATACGAGCAGTCCTTC. This encodes CASSLRWDKYEQSF. Filled out from reference TRBV9 and TRBJ2-7, the complete variable domain reads DSGVTQTPKHLITATGQRVTLRCSPRSGDLSVYWYQQSLDQGLQFLIQYYNGEERAKGNILERFSAQQFPDLHSELNLSSLELGDSALYFCASSLRWDKYEQSFGPGTRLTVT.

As concerns this clonotype: A read error may explain this, as a much larger clone is one base away. The chain uses TRBV6-1 and TRBJ2-4, with 10 bases lining up with TRBD1. This CDR3 contains 14 residues. The J segment lost 9 bases and the V segment lost 3 bases, leaving 5 bases of the junction unmatched. CDR1 and CDR2 from the germline V gene are MNHNS and SASEGT. CDR3 residues: CASSERDRGSIQYF. The CDR3 nucleotides are TGTGCCAGCAGTGAGAGGGACAGGGGCAGCATTCAGTACTTC.

This clonotype was recorded many times. The chain joins TRBV5-1 to TRBJ2-1; TRBD2 might be the D (6 bases). Germline V gene data show CDR1 as SGHRS and CDR2 as YFSETQ. Trimming removed 0 bases at V and 5 bases at J, with 9 bases between. This CDR3 region has 14 residues. The DNA for the CDR3 is TGCGCCAGCAGCTTGGGGCGGGACGACAATGAGCAGTTCTTC. It specifies CASSLGRDDNEQFF.

This clonotype was seen many times. V and J are TRBV27 and TRBJ1-3, with TRBD1 matching 8 bases. Losses at the gene ends were 6 bases for V and 4 bases for J; bases not matched to a gene: 8. CDR1 and CDR2 (germline): MNHEY, SMNVEV (reference sequence). The CDR3 runs 15 residues. CDR3 loop: CASSSRQGLGNTIYF. The CDR3 coding sequence is TGTGCCAGCAGCTCGCGACAGGGGTTAGGAAACACCATATATTTT.

V is TRBV29-1 and J is TRBJ2-1; 14 bases match TRBD2. The CDR3 is 13 residues long. V was pared by 4 bases and J by 12 bases, with 5 bases of the junction left unmatched. CDR1 and CDR2 from the germline V gene are SQVTM and ANQGSEA. The chain's CDR3 is CSVATSGRAMQFF. DNA of the CDR3: TGCAGCGTTGCGACTAGCGGGAGGGCCATGCAGTTCTTC.

This clonotype was recorded at least ten times. The rearrangement uses TRBV6-1 and TRBJ2-3, with TRBD2 matching over 7 bases. V lost 9 bases to trimming and J lost 1 base; unmatched junction nucleotides: 7. CDR3 length: 14 residues. Germline CDR1 and CDR2: MNHNS and SASEGT. The chain's CDR3 is CASQGTIRTDTQYF. CDR3 DNA: TGTGCCAGTCAAGGGACTATACGCACAGATACGCAGTATTTT.

The rearrangement links TRBV5-4 to TRBJ2-1, with TRBD2 identical over 13 bases. Germline loops: CDR1 SGHNT, CDR2 YYREEE (reference sequence). Trimming took 0 bases from V and 10 from J; bases not matched to a gene: 7. The CDR3 extends over 16 amino acids. The DNA for the CDR3 is TGTGCCAGCAGCTTGGAACTAGCGGGAGGGCCGAGGGAGCAGTTCTTC. Translating gives CASSLELAGGPREQFF.

Comment on this clonotype: This could be a read error, since a much larger clone is one nucleotide away. The chain uses TRBV6-2 or TRBV6-3 and TRBJ2-2; D possibly matches TRBD1 or TRBD2 (5 bases each). V lost 5 bases to trimming and J lost 0 bases, with 10 bases between them. Germline V gene data show CDR1 as MNHEY and CDR2 as SVGEGT. The CDR3 runs 15 residues. The CDR3 DNA reads TGTGCCAGCAGTCCCGGGGCGCCGAACACCGGGGAGCTGTTTTTT. Translation gives CASSPGAPNTGELFF.

This sequence joins TRBV6-2 or TRBV6-3 and TRBJ1-5; 10 bases are shared with TRBD1. Germline V gene sequence: CDR1 MNHEY, CDR2 SVGEGT. The CDR3 length is 15 residues. V lost 5 bases to trimming and J lost 6 bases; unmatched junction nucleotides: 7. The CDR3 loop reads CASSLAGTGAQPQHF. The DNA for the CDR3 is TGTGCCAGCAGTCTTGCCGGGACAGGGGCTCAGCCCCAGCATTTT.